This entry is about one T cell receptor (beta chain). The data originate from a study of cytomegalovirus exposure and HLA in healthy donors. It was with 60 Vbeta and 13 Jbeta primers that the PCR ran. Generated by immunoSEQ multiplex PCR, the TCRdb table keeps only in-frame clones and is missing some. The sample has 90,000 to 150,000 clones, more than 75% seen once; the top ten hold about 12%. Germline CDR1 reads GTSNPN; CDR2 reads SVGIG (reference sequence). V lost 4 bases and J lost 2, with 12 bases in between. The length of the CDR3 is 15 residues. Sequences were obtained from PBMCs. The sequence was obtained from a middle-aged woman in good health and CMV-seropositive. V usage is TRBV30 and J usage is TRBJ1-6; no firm D call. The CDR3 sequence: CAWTVPGTYNSPLHF. The CDR3 nucleotides read TGTGCCTGGACCGTCCCGGGAACCTATAATTCACCCCTCCACTTT.